The clone carrying this TCR beta chain occurred once. Original handling: Researchers report that nucleated cell counts were estimated from reference gene primer amplification. The method was immunoSEQ multiplex PCR; TCRdb's version includes in-frame clones alone and lacks a portion of them. From that table come the V and J calls and clone size; the DNA was used to work out D and trimming. The sample yields about 50,000 clones, roughly 80% seen once. The CDR3 extends over 17 amino acids. Germline CDR1 MGHRA, CDR2 YSYEKL. Trimming left V 0 bases short and J 1 base short, with 13 bases between. The data stem from a study of blood T cell repertoires in COVID-19. Looking at the study overall: Samples representing acute and convalescent COVID-19 were sourced from the United States, Italy and Spain. Sources were T cells, B-cell-depleted T cells, or PBMCs; the material itself was cDNA or gDNA.

This clonotype was obtained from a human donor in a cohort sampled during active COVID-19. Sequenced input: peripheral blood. The V and J genes are TRBV4-1 and TRBJ1-5; D is unclear. CDR3 amino acids: CASSQEAVVVSNQPQHF. For the CDR3, the DNA is TGCGCCAGCAGCCAAGAGGCAGTCGTGGTCAGCAATCAGCCCCAGCATTTT.